The clone carrying this T cell receptor (beta chain) was seen at least ten times. MiXCR, run by TCRdb on the reads, gives a single entry per CDR3 protein. The sample lists about 250,000 distinct CDR3 sequences; 29% were seen once. The data are from a study of kidney transplant recipient with SARS-CoV-2 infection. V lost 4 bases to trimming and J lost 7 bases; unmatched junction nucleotides: 9. Per the germline V gene, CDR1 is SGHTA and CDR2 is FQGNSA. The CDR3 contains 14 residues. The origin of this receptor is a male patient younger than 45 who had COVID-19 and was a kidney transplant recipient. Some T cells may possibly be graft donor cells. J is TRBJ2-5 and V is TRBV7-2, with 7 bases lining up with TRBD2. The sequenced sample was a blood sample, obtained at baseline and on day 111 from a kidney transplant recipient. The CDR3 DNA is TGTGCCAGCAGCTGGGAGGGGTCCCCCGGGACCCAGTACTTC. Translated, it gives CASSWEGSPGTQYF.